This entry describes one TCR beta chain. These data come from a study of CD8 T cells in Susac syndrome. Germline trimming cut 3 bases from V and 7 bases from J; bases unmatched to any gene: 9. The CDR3 spans 15 residues. CDR1 and CDR2 (germline): DFQATT, SNEGSKA (reference sequence). With random hexamers, about 0.45 to 1 ug RNA was reverse transcribed. Via MiXCR, TCRdb re-called the immunoSEQ multiplex PCR reads, giving one row per CDR3 protein. The top ten clones hold about 0.19% of a sample with about 150,000 distinct CDR3 sequences, over 85% of them seen once. Sequencing of TCR beta, carried out with a high-throughput approach, was applied to CD8+ and CD4+ T cells from the blood.

The specimen sequenced was CD8+ T cells from PBMCs. The chain employs TRBV20-1 and TRBJ1-6, with TRBD1 identical over 7 bases. This sequence was found in a human donor with multiple sclerosis. In DNA form, the CDR3 reads TGCAGTGCTAGCGAAGGGGGCGCGAGGAATTCACCCCTCCACTTT. Translation gives CSASEGGARNSPLHF.